This is a list of T cell receptor beta chains from one sample in a study of T-cell reconstitution after alpha-beta-depleted transplantation in children. A single record per CDR3 protein comes from TCRdb applying MiXCR to the PCR reads. The sample holds 800,000 to 1,000,000 distinct CDR3 sequences, about 26% seen once. The sequences come from PBMCs, mostly from graft donor cells, collected 360 days after TCRalphabeta/CD19-depleted stem cell transplant. All receptors come from a boy under two years old who had a stem cell transplant for SCID, so the T cells may come from the graft donor. Each CDR3 is given with its conserved first and last residue. Each record gives: J gene, clone size, D gene, V gene, CDR3 protein, CDR3 DNA. D genes are given only for firm matches. Clone size is not always given. Where it is, it says once, few, many or a class for expanded clones.

TRBJ2-1	.	.	TRBV15	CATSRGGGVYNEQFF	TGTGCCACCAGCAGAGGGGGGGGCGTCTACAATGAGCAGTTCTTC
TRBJ2-7	.	.	TRBV20-1	CSARDTIGDIYEQYF	TGCAGTGCTAGAGACACTATCGGGGACATATACGAGCAGTACTTC
TRBJ2-1	.	.	TRBV6-5	CATLRGGEQFF	TGTGCCACCCTAAGGGGTGGTGAGCAGTTCTTC
TRBJ2-3	few	TRBD1	TRBV15	CATSGDRAPTDTQYF	TGTGCCACCAGCGGGGACAGGGCCCCCACAGATACGCAGTATTTT
TRBJ2-1	.	.	TRBV20-1	CSARDRQVLLGQFF	TGCAGTGCTAGAGATAGGCAGGTACTATTAGGGCAGTTCTTC
TRBJ2-5	.	.	TRBV11-2	CASSSLTGRGRAGAQYF	TGTGCCAGCAGCTCCCTTACAGGCAGGGGACGCGCTGGGGCCCAGTACTTC
TRBJ1-5	many	.	TRBV27	CASSLWGDQPQHF	TGTGCCAGCAGTTTATGGGGGGATCAGCCCCAGCATTTT
TRBJ2-1	few	TRBD2	TRBV20-1	CSASPAGDHNEQFF	TGCAGTGCTAGCCCAGCGGGGGACCACAATGAGCAGTTCTTC
TRBJ2-3	few	.	TRBV24-1	CATSEEAVTDTQYF	TGTGCCACCAGTGAGGAGGCTGTGACAGATACGCAGTATTTT
TRBJ2-1	.	.	TRBV4-2	CASSQGEGVVEQFF	TGTGCCAGCAGCCAGGGAGAAGGGGTGGTGGAGCAGTTCTTC
TRBJ2-5	.	TRBD1	TRBV7-9	CASSLLEPTGGETQYF	TGTGCCAGCAGCCTCCTTGAACCGACAGGGGGGGAGACCCAGTACTTC
TRBJ1-1	.	.	TRBV15	CATSRTLNTEAFF	TGTGCCACCTCCCGGACACTCAACACTGAAGCTTTCTTT
TRBJ2-1	.	.	TRBV10-2	CASRGDGYNEQFF	TGCGCCAGCAGGGGAGACGGATACAATGAGCAGTTCTTC
TRBJ2-4	.	.	TRBV15	CATSRDLEQRAIQYF	TGTGCCACCAGCAGAGATCTGGAACAGCGAGCCATTCAGTACTTC
TRBJ2-1	.	.	TRBV29-1	CSARGGSYNEQFF	TGCAGCGCCCGCGGGGGCTCTTACAATGAGCAGTTCTTC
TRBJ2-3	.	TRBD2	TRBV7-3	CASSLTGLAGGTDTQYF	TGTGCCAGCAGCTTAACCGGACTAGCGGGGGGCACAGATACGCAGTATTTT
TRBJ2-2	.	.	TRBV7-9	CASSLSFGELFF	TGTGCCAGCAGCTTATCATTCGGGGAGCTGTTTTTT
TRBJ2-5	many	TRBD1	TRBV6-1	CASSQGTVQETQYF	TGTGCCAGCAGTCAAGGGACAGTGCAAGAGACCCAGTACTTC
TRBJ2-5	.	.	TRBV29-1	CSVGGWETQYF	TGCAGCGTTGGGGGCTGGGAGACCCAGTACTTC
TRBJ2-2	.	TRBD1	TRBV5-1	CASSSGQITGTGELFF	TGCGCCAGCAGCTCGGGACAGATCACGGGCACCGGGGAGCTGTTTTTT
TRBJ2-5	once	.	TRBV20-1	CSARVTGWGSQETQYF	TGCAGTGCTAGAGTCACAGGATGGGGGTCCCAAGAGACCCAGTACTTC
TRBJ2-1	.	.	TRBV4-2	CASSQDVNDYNEQFF	TGTGCCAGCAGCCAAGACGTTAACGACTACAATGAGCAGTTCTTC
TRBJ1-1	.	.	TRBV28	CASSPQGFGNTEAFF	TGTGCCAGCAGTCCACAGGGCTTTGGGAACACTGAAGCTTTCTTT
TRBJ2-7	.	.	TRBV27	CASSLTADGYEQYF	TGTGCCAGCAGCCTTACCGCGGACGGTTACGAGCAGTACTTC
TRBJ2-1	many	.	TRBV29-1	CSGAAGSENEQFF	TGCAGCGGGGCGGCGGGGTCCGAGAATGAGCAGTTCTTC
TRBJ2-1	.	TRBD2	TRBV29-1	CSVPPPVISGGDNEQFF	TGCAGCGTTCCGCCCCCGGTCATTAGCGGGGGGGACAATGAGCAGTTCTTC
TRBJ2-4	many	.	TRBV11-2	CASSLSSGYKNIQYF	TGTGCCAGCAGCTTATCCTCAGGGTACAAAAACATTCAGTACTTC
TRBJ2-2	.	.	TRBV4-2	CASSQDPGLLPGELFF	TGTGCCAGCAGCCAAGATCCGGGGCTCCTTCCCGGGGAGCTGTTTTTT
TRBJ2-6	.	TRBD1	TRBV12-3/TRBV12-4	CASSPDRDPSSGANVLTF	TGTGCCAGCAGCCCGGACAGGGACCCTAGCTCTGGGGCCAACGTCCTGACTTTC
TRBJ2-2	few	.	TRBV5-1	CASSLPATGITGELFF	TGCGCCAGCAGCTTACCGGCGACCGGTATCACCGGGGAGCTGTTTTTT
TRBJ2-7	.	.	TRBV7-8	CASTIGGDARTYEQYF	TGTGCCAGCACCATAGGGGGGGACGCTAGGACCTACGAGCAGTACTTC
TRBJ2-6	few	.	TRBV5-6	CASSLTGLEGANVLTF	TGTGCCAGCAGCCTCACCGGGTTAGAAGGGGCCAACGTCCTGACTTTC